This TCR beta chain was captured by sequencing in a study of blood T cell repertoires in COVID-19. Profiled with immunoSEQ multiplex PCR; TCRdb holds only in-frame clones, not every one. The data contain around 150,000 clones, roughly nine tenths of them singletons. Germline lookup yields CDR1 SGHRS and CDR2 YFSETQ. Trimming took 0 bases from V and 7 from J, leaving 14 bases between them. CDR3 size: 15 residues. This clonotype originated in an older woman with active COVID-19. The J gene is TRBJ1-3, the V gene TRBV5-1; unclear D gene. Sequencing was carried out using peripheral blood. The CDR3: CASSLVGGGLNTIYF. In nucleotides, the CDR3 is TGCGCCAGCAGCTTGGTCGGCGGTGGATTGAACACCATATATTTT.